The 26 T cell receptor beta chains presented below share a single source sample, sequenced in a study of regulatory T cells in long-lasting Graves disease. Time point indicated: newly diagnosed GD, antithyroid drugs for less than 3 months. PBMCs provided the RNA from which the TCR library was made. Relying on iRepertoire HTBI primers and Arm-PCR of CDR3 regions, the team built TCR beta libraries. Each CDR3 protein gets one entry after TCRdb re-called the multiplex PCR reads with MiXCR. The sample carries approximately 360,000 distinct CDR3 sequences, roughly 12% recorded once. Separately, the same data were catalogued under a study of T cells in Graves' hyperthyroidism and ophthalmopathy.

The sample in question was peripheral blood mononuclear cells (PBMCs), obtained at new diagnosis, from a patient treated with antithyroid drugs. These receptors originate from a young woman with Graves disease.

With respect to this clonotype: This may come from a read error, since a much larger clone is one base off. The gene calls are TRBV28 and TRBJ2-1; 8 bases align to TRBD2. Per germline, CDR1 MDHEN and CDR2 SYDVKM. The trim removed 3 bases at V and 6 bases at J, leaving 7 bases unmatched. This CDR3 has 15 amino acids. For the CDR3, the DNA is TGTGCCAGCAGTTTCTTTAGCGGGAACTGCAATGAGCAGTTCTTC. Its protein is CASSFFSGNCNEQFF.

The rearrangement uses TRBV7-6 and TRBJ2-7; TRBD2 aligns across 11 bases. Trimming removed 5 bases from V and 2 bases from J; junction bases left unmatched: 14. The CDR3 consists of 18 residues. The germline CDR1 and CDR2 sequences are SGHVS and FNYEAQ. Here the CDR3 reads CASSPGSGTSGPTYEQYF. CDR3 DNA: TGTGCCAGCAGCCCGGGGTCCGGGACTAGCGGACCTACCTACGAGCAGTACTTC.

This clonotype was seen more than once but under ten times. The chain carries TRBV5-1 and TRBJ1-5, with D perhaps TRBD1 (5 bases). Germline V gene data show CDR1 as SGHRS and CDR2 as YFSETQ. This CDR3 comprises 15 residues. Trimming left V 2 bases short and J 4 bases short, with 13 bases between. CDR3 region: CASSLTGGSNQPQHF. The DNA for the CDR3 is TGCGCCAGCAGCTTAACAGGAGGCTCAAATCAGCCCCAGCATTTT.

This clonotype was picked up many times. CDR3 nucleotide sequence: TGCAGTGCTAGAGTACGGGTTTTGGGAGGCTACACCTTC. Its protein is CSARVRVLGGYTF. V usage is TRBV20-1 and J usage is TRBJ1-2; unclear D gene. This CDR3 spans 13 amino acids. With 1 base removed from V and 8 bases from J, the gap between germline ends came to 14 bases. Germline V gives CDR1 DFQATT, CDR2 SNEGSKA (reference sequence).

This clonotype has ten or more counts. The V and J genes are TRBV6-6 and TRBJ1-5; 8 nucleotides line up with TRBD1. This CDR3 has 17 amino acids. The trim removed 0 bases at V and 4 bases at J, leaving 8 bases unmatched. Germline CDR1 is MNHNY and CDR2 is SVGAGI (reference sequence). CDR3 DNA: TGTGCCAGCAGTTACTCGGGTACCGGGACAGGTAATCAGCCCCAGCATTTT. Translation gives CASSYSGTGTGNQPQHF.

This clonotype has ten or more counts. The CDR3 here is CSAMDRSNTGELFF. As DNA, the CDR3 is TGCAGTGCCATGGACAGATCGAACACCGGGGAGCTGTTTTTT. The chain couples TRBV20-1 to TRBJ2-2, with D perhaps matching TRBD1 (6 bases). V was shortened by 6 bases and J by 0 bases, with 11 bases between the two germline ends. The length of the CDR3 is 14 residues. Germline CDR1 is DFQATT and CDR2 is SNEGSKA (reference sequence).

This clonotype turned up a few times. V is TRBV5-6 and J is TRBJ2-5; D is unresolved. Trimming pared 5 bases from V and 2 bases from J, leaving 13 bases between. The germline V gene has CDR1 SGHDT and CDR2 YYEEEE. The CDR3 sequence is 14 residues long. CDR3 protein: CASSPQGQQETQYF. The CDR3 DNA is TGTGCCAGCAGTCCCCAAGGGCAGCAAGAGACCCAGTACTTC.

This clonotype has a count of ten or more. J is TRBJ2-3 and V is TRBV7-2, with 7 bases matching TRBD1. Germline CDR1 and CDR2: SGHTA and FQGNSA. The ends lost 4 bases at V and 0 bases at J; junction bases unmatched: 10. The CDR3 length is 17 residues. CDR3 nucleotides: TGTGCCAGCAGCTACTCGACAGGGAGAACTAGCACAGATACGCAGTATTTT. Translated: CASSYSTGRTSTDTQYF.

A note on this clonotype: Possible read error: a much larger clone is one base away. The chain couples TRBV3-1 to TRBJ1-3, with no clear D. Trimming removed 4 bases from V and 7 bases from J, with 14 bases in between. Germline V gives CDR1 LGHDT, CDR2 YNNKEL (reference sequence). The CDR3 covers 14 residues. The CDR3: CASSLRGMGNTIYF. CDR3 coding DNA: TGTGCCAGCAGCCTCCGAGGGATGGGGAACACCATATATTTT.

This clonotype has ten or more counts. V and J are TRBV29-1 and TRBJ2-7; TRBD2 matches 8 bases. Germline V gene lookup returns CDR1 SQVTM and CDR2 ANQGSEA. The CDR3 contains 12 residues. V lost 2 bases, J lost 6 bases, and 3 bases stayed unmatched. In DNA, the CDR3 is TGCAGCGTTGAACTAGCGGGTCTCGAGCAGTACTTC. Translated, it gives CSVELAGLEQYF.

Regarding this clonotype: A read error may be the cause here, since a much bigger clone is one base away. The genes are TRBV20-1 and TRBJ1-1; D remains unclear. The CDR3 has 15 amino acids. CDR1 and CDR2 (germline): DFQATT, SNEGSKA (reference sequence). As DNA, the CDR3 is TGCAGCGCCGAGATCACGGACGACGGTAACACTGAAGCTTTCTTT. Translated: CSAEITDDGNTEAFF.

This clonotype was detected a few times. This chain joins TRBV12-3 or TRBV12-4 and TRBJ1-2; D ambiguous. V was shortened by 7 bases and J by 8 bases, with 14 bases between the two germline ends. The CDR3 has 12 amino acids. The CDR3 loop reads CASKTVGGGYTF. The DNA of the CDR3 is TGTGCCAGCAAAACAGTAGGAGGCGGCTACACCTTC.

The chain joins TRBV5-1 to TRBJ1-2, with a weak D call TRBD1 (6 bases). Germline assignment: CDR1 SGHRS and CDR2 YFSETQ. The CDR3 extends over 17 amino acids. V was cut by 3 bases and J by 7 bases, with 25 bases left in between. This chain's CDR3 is CASSSVTGFPLLGGYTF. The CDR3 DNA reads TGCGCCAGCAGCTCGGTGACAGGATTCCCCCTCTTGGGTGGCTACACCTTC.

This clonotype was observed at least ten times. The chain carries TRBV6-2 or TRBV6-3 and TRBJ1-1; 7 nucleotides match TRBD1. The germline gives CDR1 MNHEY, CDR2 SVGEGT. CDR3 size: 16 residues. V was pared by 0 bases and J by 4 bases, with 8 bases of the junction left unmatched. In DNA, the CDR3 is TGTGCCAGCAGTTACTCGGTCTCCCAGGGGGGCACTGAAGCTTTCTTT. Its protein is CASSYSVSQGGTEAFF.

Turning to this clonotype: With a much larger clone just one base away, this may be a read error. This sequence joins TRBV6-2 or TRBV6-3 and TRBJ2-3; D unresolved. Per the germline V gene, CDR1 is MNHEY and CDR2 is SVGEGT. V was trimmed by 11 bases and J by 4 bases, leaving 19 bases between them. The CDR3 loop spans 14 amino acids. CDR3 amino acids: CAGTPDPAADTQYF. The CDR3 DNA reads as TGTGCCGGCACCCCAGACCCTGCCGCAGATACGCAGTATTTT.

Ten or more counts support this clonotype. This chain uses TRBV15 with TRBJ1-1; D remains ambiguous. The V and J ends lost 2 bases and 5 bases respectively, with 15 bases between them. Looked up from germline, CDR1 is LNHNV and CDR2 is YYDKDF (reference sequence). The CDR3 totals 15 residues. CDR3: CATSRLGPGGTEAFF. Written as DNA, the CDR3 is TGTGCCACCAGCAGACTAGGGCCGGGAGGGACTGAAGCTTTCTTT.

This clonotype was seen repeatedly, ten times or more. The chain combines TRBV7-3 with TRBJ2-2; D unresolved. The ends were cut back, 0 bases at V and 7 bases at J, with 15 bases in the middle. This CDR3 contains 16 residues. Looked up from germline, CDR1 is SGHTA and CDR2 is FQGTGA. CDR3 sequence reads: CASSLTLQPRGGELFF. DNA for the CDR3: TGTGCCAGCAGCTTAACGTTGCAACCTCGAGGCGGGGAGCTGTTTTTT.

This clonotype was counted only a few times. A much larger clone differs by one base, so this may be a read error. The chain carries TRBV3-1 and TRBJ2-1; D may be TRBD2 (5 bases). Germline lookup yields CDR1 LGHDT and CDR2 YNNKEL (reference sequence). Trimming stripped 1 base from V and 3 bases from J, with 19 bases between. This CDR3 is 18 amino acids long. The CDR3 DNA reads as TGTGCCAGCAGCCAAGGTGACCTGACTGGCGGACTCTACAATGAGCAGTTCTTC. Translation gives CASSQGDLTGGLYNEQFF.

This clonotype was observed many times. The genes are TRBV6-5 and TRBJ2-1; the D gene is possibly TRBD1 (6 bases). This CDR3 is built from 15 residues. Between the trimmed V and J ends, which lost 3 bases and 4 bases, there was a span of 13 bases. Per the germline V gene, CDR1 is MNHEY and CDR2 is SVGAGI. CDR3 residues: CASSYRQVYYNEQFF. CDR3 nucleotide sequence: TGTGCCAGCAGTTATCGACAGGTCTATTACAATGAGCAGTTCTTC.

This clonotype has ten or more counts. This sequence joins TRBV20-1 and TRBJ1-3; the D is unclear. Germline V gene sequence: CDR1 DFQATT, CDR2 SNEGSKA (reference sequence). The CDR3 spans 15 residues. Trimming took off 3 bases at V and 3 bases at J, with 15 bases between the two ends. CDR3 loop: CSARRQELGGNTIYF. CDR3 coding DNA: TGCAGTGCTAGGAGGCAGGAGTTGGGTGGAAACACCATATATTTT.

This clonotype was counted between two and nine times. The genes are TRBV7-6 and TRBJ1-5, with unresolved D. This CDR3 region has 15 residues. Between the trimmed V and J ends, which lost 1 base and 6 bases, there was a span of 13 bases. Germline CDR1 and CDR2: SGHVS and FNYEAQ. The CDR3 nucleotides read TGTGCCAGCAGCTTAGGGGTTTTCCCTGGTCAGCCCCAGCATTTT. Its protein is CASSLGVFPGQPQHF. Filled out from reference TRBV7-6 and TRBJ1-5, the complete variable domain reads GAGVSQSPRYKVTKRGQDVALRCDPISGHVSLYWYRQALGQGPEFLTYFNYEAQQDKSGLPNDRFSAERPEGSISTLTIQRTEQRDSAMYRCASSLGVFPGQPQHFGDGTRLSIL.

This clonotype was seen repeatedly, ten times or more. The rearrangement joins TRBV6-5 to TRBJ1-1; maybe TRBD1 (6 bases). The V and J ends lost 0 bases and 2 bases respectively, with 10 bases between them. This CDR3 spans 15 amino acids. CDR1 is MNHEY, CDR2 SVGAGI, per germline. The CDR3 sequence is CASSYSGRGNTEAFF. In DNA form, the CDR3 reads TGTGCCAGCAGTTACTCGGGCAGGGGAAACACTGAAGCTTTCTTT.

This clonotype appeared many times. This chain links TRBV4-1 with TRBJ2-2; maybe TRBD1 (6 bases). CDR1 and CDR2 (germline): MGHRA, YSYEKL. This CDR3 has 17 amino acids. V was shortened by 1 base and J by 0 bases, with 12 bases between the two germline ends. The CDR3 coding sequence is TGCGCCAGCAGCCAAGTCTTTGGGACATCGAACACCGGGGAGCTGTTTTTT. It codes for CASSQVFGTSNTGELFF.

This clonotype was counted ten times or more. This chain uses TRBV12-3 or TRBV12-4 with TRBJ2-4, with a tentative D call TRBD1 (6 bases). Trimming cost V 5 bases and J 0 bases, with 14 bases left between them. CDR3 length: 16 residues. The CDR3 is CASSITGKGAKNIQYF. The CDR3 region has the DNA TGTGCCAGCAGTATTACAGGGAAGGGAGCCAAAAACATTCAGTACTTC.

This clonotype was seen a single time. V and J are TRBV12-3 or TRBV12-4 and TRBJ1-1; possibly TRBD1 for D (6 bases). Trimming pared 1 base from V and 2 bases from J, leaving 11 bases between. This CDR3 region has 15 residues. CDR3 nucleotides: TGTGCCAGCAGTTTAGTAGGGGGAGAAAACACTGAAGCTTTCTTT. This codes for CASSLVGGENTEAFF.

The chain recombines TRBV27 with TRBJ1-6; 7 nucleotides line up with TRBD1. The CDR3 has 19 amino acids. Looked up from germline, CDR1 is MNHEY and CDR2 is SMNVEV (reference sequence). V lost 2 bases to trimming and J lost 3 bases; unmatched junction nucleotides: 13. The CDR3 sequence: CASSLRPQGWMVYNSPLHF. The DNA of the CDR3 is TGTGCCAGCAGTTTAAGGCCACAGGGGTGGATGGTCTATAATTCACCCCTCCACTTT.